A selection of T cell receptor beta chains follows, all from one sample in a study of T-cell reconstitution after alpha-beta-depleted transplantation in children. Using its own MiXCR run on the PCR reads, TCRdb lists one record per CDR3 protein. The sample yields nearly 350,000 distinct CDR3 sequences, about 16% seen once. The source was PBMCs, mostly from graft donor cells, collected 360 days after TCRalphabeta/CD19-depleted stem cell transplant. Receptors originate from a male patient under 10 years old who had a stem cell transplant for acute lymphoblastic leukemia, so the T cells may come from the graft donor. CDR3s include the opening cysteine and the closing phenylalanine or tryptophan. A D gene is named only where the DNA matches it firmly. Expanded clones get a size class; other rows say once, few or many, or leave the size out.

d_call	v_call	clone_size	j_call	cdr3_aa	cdr3_nt
.	TRBV24-1	.	TRBJ2-3	CATSDFDSPTDTQYF	TGTGCCACCAGTGATTTCGACAGCCCGACAGATACGCAGTATTTT
.	TRBV10-2	few	TRBJ2-2	CASVSGQPNTGELFF	TGCGCCAGCGTGTCGGGGCAGCCGAACACCGGGGAGCTGTTTTTT
.	TRBV3-1	.	TRBJ1-2	CASSQDRAGTYGYTF	TGTGCCAGCAGCCAAGATCGGGCGGGTACCTATGGCTACACCTTC
.	TRBV6-2/TRBV6-3	.	TRBJ1-5	CASSYGSGWGNQPQHF	TGTGCCAGCAGTTACGGTTCGGGATGGGGGAATCAGCCCCAGCATTTT
.	TRBV7-2	few	TRBJ2-3	CASSLVRGRADTQYF	TGTGCCAGCAGCTTAGTGAGGGGGAGGGCAGATACGCAGTATTTT
.	TRBV4-1	many	TRBJ2-1	CASSHVVGLPHNEQFF	TGCGCCAGCAGCCATGTGGTGGGACTCCCGCACAATGAGCAGTTCTTC
TRBD2	TRBV4-2	few	TRBJ2-1	CASREAGGYNEQFF	TGTGCCAGCAGAGAAGCGGGAGGATACAATGAGCAGTTCTTC
.	TRBV24-1	.	TRBJ2-3	CATARSPTDTQYF	TGTGCCACCGCGAGGTCACCAACAGATACGCAGTATTTT
.	TRBV4-2	.	TRBJ1-2	CASSQESRNYGYTF	TGTGCCAGCAGCCAAGAGTCCCGTAACTATGGCTACACCTTT
TRBD1	TRBV20-1	few	TRBJ1-6	CSAPTVGQISYNSPLHF	TGCAGTGCTCCCACGGTGGGACAGATCAGCTATAATTCACCCCTCCACTTT
.	TRBV12-3/TRBV12-4	.	TRBJ2-7	CASSLGLIDYEQYF	TGTGCCAGCAGTTTGGGGTTAATTGACTACGAGCAGTACTTC
TRBD1	TRBV6-5	many	TRBJ2-7	CASSSPDRYAYEQYF	TGTGCCAGCAGTTCCCCGGACAGGTACGCCTACGAGCAGTACTTC
TRBD2	TRBV12-3/TRBV12-4	.	TRBJ2-3	CASSRTSGIGTTDTQYF	TGTGCCAGCAGTCGGACTAGCGGGATAGGAACCACAGATACGCAGTATTTT
.	TRBV12-3/TRBV12-4	many	TRBJ2-5	CASSLMGAQETQYF	TGTGCCAGCAGTTTAATGGGTGCTCAAGAGACCCAGTACTTC
TRBD2	TRBV12-3/TRBV12-4	many	TRBJ2-1	CASSLLASGTNEQFF	TGTGCCAGCAGTTTACTGGCTAGCGGTACCAATGAGCAGTTCTTC
.	TRBV4-3	once	TRBJ2-1	CASSRERGPSENNEQFF	TGCGCCAGCAGCCGGGAAAGGGGTCCTAGCGAGAACAATGAGCAGTTCTTC
.	TRBV12-3/TRBV12-4	.	TRBJ2-3	CASSWFRAYSTDTQYF	TGTGCCAGCAGTTGGTTCAGGGCCTATAGCACAGATACGCAGTATTTT
.	TRBV5-6	few	TRBJ1-6	CASSGSFSSPLHF	TGTGCCAGCAGCGGAAGCTTCAGTTCACCCCTCCACTTT
TRBD1	TRBV6-5	.	TRBJ2-5	CASSYGAGQVHQETQYF	TGTGCCAGCAGTTACGGTGCCGGACAGGTCCACCAAGAGACCCAGTACTTC
TRBD1	TRBV6-1	few	TRBJ1-2	CASSGTGISNYGYTF	TGTGCCAGCAGTGGGACAGGGATTAGCAACTATGGCTACACCTTC
.	TRBV10-3	.	TRBJ1-2	CAISERGVDSYTF	TGTGCCATCAGTGAGCGTGGGGTAGATAGCTACACCTTC
TRBD2	TRBV7-9	few	TRBJ2-1	CASSRPPGLAGVGQFF	TGTGCCAGCAGCCGCCCCCCGGGACTAGCGGGAGTCGGGCAGTTCTTC
.	TRBV5-1	.	TRBJ2-1	CASSLGQPWDEQFF	TGCGCCAGCAGCTTGGGACAGCCCTGGGATGAGCAGTTCTTC